The clone carrying this T cell receptor beta chain was recorded only once. This specimen comes from a study of technical replicates of blood from several donors. Some clones are missing from TCRdb's copy, which holds only in-frame ones; the method was immunoSEQ multiplex PCR. Found here are tens of thousands of clones, about 94% of them singletons; the top ten hold under 0.4%. With 4 bases clipped from V and 2 bases from J, the junction kept 2 bases outside the gene matches. Germline V lookup: CDR1 PRHDT, CDR2 FYEKMQ (reference sequence). The CDR3 has 14 amino acids. The receptor's source is a human donor in good health. This chain links TRBV13 with TRBJ1-3; 7 nucleotides align to TRBD1. The source material was T cells isolated from PBMCs. This chain's CDR3 is CASSSGTAGNTIYF. The DNA of the CDR3 is TGTGCCAGCAGCTCCGGGACAGCTGGAAACACCATATATTTT. The full variable domain, completed using reference TRBV13 and TRBJ1-3, is AAGVIQSPRHLIKEKRETATLKCYPIPRHDTVYWYQQGPGQDPQFLISFYEKMQSDKGSIPDRFSAQQFSDYHSELNMSSLELGDSALYFCASSSGTAGNTIYFGEGSWLTVV.